This T cell receptor beta chain was sequenced in a study of T-cell memory formation after mild COVID-19. The CDR3 is 15 residues long. Germline CDR1 reads LGHDT; CDR2 reads YNNKEL (reference sequence). V lost 2 bases to trimming and J lost 1 base; unmatched junction nucleotides: 2. TCRdb itself ran the 5' RACE reads through MiXCR, one entry per CDR3 protein. The data show about 340,000 distinct CDR3 sequences, roughly 21% seen once. This clonotype was counted at least ten times. The sequence derives from an adult woman who had mild COVID-19 (a few samples of this study predate the infection). Cell type and time point are not known. The chain has TRBV3-1 and TRBJ1-5, with TRBD1 identical over 7 bases. The sample consisted of PBMCs or a T cell subset sorted from them (not recorded which). Written as DNA, the CDR3 is TGTGCCAGCAGCCAAAGGGGACAGAGCAATCAGCCCCAGCATTTT. It yields the protein CASSQRGQSNQPQHF.